A single sample gave rise to the 2 T cell receptor beta chains below, sequenced in a study of cytomegalovirus exposure and HLA in healthy donors. Primers for the PCR totalled 60 Vbeta and 13 Jbeta. Measured with immunoSEQ multiplex PCR; TCRdb has only the in-frame clones, and not every one. Here the sample spans 80,000 or so clones, around three quarters being singletons. The sequencing input was PBMCs. Receptors were obtained from a man aged 35 to 55 in good health and CMV-seronegative.

This clone has just one count. V is TRBV5-4 and J is TRBJ2-5, with D perhaps matching TRBD2 (5 bases). Trimming pared 4 bases from V and 5 bases from J, leaving 9 bases between. The CDR3 extends over 12 amino acids. Germline assignment: CDR1 SGHNT and CDR2 YYREEE (reference sequence). CDR3 amino acids: CASSGLQETQYF. The CDR3 region has the DNA TGTGCCAGCAGCGGACTGCAGGAGACCCAGTACTTC.

The V call is TRBV19, the J call TRBJ2-7; 7 bases fit TRBD1. J lost 6 bases, V lost 4 bases, and 6 bases had no gene match. The CDR3 consists of 13 residues. Germline values: CDR1 LNHDA, CDR2 SQIVND (reference sequence). The CDR3 is CASSSNRGGEQYF. The DNA of the CDR3 is TGTGCCAGTAGTAGTAACAGGGGTGGCGAGCAGTACTTC. The variable domain in full, with the rest retrieved from reference TRBV19 and TRBJ2-7, is DGGITQSPKYLFRKEGQNVTLSCEQNLNHDAMYWYRQDPGQGLRLIYYSQIVNDFQKGDIAEGYSVSREKKESFPLTVTSAQKNPTAFYLCASSSNRGGEQYFGPGTRLTVT.